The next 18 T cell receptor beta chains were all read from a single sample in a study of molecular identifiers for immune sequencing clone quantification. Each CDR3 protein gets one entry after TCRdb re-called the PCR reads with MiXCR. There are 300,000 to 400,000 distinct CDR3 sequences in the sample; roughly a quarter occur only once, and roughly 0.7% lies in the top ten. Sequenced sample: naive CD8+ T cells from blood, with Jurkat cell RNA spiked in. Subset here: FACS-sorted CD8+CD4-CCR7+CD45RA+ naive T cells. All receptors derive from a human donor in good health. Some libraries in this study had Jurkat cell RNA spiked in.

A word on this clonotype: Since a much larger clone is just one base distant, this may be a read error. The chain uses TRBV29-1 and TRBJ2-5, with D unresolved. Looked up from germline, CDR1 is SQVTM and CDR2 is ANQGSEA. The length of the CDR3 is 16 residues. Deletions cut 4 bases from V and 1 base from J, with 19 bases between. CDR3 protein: CSVGNNLFTIQETQYF. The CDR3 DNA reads TGCAGCGTTGGAAACAATCTATTTACGATCCAAGAGACCCAGTACTTC.

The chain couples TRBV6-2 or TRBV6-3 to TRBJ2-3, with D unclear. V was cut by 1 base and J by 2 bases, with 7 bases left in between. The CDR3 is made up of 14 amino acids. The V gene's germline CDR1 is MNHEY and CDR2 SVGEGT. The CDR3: CASSYFGNTDTQYF. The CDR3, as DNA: TGTGCCAGCAGTTACTTCGGTAACACAGATACGCAGTATTTT.

In DNA form, the CDR3 reads TGTGCCAGCAGCTCCGGACTAGTTGGGGAGACCCAGTACTTC. It codes for CASSSGLVGETQYF. The chain joins TRBV2 to TRBJ2-5; 7 nucleotides match TRBD2. This CDR3 region has 14 residues. J gave up 5 bases and V 6 bases, and 9 bases lay outside the gene matches. Germline lookup yields CDR1 SNHLY and CDR2 FYNNEI.

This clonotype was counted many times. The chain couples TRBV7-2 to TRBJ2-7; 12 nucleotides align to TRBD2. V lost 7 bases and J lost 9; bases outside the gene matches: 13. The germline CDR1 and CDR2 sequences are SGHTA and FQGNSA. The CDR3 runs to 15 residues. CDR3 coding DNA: TGTGCCAGCACCTCACTAGCGGGAGGACTGGAGGGGCAGTACTTC. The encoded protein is CASTSLAGGLEGQYF.

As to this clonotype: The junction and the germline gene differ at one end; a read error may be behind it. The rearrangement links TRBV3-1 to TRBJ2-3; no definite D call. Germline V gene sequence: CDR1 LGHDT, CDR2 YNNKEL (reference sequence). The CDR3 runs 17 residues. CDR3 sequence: CASSEEALAVGTDTQYF. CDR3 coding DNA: TGTGCCAGCAGCGAAGAGGCCCTTGCGGTCGGCACAGATACGCAGTATTTT.

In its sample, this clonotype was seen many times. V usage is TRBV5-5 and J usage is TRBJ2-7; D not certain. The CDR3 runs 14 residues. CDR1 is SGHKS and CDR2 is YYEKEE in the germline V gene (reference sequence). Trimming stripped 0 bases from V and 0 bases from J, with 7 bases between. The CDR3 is CASSLARSSYEQYF. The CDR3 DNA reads TGTGCCAGCAGCTTGGCCCGATCCTCCTACGAGCAGTACTTC.

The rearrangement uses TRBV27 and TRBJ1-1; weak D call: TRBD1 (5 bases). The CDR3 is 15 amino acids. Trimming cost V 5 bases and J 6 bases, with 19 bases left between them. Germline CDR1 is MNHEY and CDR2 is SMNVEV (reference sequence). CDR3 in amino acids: CASSPHGGPGAEAFF. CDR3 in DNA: TGTGCCAGCAGTCCTCACGGAGGGCCGGGGGCTGAAGCTTTCTTT.

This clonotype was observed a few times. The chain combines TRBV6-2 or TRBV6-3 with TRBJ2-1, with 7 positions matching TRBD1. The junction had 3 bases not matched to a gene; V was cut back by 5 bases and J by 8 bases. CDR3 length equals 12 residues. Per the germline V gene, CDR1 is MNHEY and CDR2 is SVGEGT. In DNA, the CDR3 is TGTGCCAGCAGTCAACAGGGGCATGAGCAGTTCTTC. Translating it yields CASSQQGHEQFF.

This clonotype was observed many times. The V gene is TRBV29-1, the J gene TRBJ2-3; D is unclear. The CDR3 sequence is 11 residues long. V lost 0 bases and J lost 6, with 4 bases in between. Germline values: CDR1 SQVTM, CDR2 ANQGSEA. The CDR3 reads CSVEDVDTQYF. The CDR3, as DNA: TGCAGCGTTGAAGACGTGGATACGCAGTATTTT.

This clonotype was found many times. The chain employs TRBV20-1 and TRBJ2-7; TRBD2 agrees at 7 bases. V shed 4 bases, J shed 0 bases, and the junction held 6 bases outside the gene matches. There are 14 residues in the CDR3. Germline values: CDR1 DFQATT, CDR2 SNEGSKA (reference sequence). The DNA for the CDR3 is TGCAGTGCTACTGGGCTAGCGGACTCCTACGAGCAGTACTTC. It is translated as CSATGLADSYEQYF.

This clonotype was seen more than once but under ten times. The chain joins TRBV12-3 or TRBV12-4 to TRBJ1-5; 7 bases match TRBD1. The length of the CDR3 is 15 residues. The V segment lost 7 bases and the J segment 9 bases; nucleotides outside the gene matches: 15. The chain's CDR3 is CASNTGVGIVGPQHF. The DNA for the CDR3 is TGTGCCAGCAATACAGGGGTTGGAATAGTAGGGCCCCAGCATTTT.

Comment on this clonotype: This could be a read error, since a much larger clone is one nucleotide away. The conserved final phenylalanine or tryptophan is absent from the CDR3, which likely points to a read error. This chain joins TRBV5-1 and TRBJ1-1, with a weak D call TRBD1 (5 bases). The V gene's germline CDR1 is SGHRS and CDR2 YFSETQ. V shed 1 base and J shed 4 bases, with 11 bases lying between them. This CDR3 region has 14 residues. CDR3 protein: CASSLTGGPTEAFL. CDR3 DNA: TGCGCCAGCAGCTTGACAGGAGGACCCACTGAAGCTTTCCTT.

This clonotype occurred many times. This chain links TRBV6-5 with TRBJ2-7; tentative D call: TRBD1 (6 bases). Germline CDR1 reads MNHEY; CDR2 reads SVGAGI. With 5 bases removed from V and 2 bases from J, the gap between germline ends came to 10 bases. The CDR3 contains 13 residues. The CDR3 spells CASSNGQPYEQYF. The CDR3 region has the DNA TGTGCCAGCAGTAACGGACAGCCCTACGAGCAGTACTTC.

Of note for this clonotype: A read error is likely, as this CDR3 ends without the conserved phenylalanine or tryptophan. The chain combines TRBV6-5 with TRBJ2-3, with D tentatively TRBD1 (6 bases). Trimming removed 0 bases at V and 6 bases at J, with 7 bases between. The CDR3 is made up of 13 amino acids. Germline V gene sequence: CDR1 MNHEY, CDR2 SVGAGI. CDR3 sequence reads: CASSYSTGDTQYL. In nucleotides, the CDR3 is TGTGCCAGCAGTTACTCGACAGGTGATACGCAGTATCTT.

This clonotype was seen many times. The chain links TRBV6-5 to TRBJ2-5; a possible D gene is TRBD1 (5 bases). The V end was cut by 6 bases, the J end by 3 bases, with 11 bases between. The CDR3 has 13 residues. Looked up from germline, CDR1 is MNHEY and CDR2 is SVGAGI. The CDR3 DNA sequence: TGTGCCAGCAGGGAACAGGTTGAAGAGACCCAGTACTTC. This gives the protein CASREQVEETQYF.

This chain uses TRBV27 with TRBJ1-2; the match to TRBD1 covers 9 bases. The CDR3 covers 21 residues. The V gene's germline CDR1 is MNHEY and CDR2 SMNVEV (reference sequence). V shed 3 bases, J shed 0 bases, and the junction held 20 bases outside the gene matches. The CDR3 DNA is TGTGCCAGCAGTTTTTCCGCCGGGGACAGGGCATCGCACGATACTAACTATGGCTACACCTTC. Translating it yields CASSFSAGDRASHDTNYGYTF.

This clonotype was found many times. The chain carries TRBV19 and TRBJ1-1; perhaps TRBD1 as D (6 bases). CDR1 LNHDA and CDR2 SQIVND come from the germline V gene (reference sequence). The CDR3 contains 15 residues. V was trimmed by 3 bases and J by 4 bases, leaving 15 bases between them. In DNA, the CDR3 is TGTGCCAGTAGTATCGTGGCAGGGGCGCCCACTGAAGCTTTCTTT. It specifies CASSIVAGAPTEAFF.

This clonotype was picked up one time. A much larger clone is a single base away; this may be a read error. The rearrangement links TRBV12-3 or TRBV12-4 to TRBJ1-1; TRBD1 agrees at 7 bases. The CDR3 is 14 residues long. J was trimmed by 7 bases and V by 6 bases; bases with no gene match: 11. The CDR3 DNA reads TGTGCCAGCAGCTCCACCGGGACAGATAATGAAGCTTTCTTT. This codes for CASSSTGTDNEAFF.